This TCR beta chain originates from a study of blood T cells in healthy people across ages. This clonotype was detected only a few times. Its antigen is not known. The study, taken as a whole, reports: Diversity of TCR beta per million T cells declined in a roughly linear way with age. A strong correlation was seen between TCR beta diversity and naive T cell percentage.

Through a sample-barcoded 5' primer and a J-beta primer mix, a second PCR was run for about 6 to 11 cycles. TCRdb itself ran the 5' RACE reads through MiXCR, one entry per CDR3 protein. There are under 950,000 distinct CDR3 sequences in the sample; 22% occur only once, and roughly 22% lies in the top ten. The sequenced sample consisted of blood. This clonotype originated in a man aged 65-85 years in good health.

In nucleotides, the CDR3 is TGCAGTGCTTGGCGCCAGGGTAATTTGGAGACCCAGTACTTC. Encoded protein: CSAWRQGNLETQYF. The chain recombines TRBV20-1 with TRBJ2-5; D possibly corresponds to TRBD1 (5 bases). CDR1 DFQATT and CDR2 SNEGSKA come from the germline V gene (reference sequence). The CDR3 covers 14 residues. V was cut by 5 bases and J by 5 bases, with 18 bases left in between.